The rows below give T cell receptor beta chains drawn from one sample of a study of Ad26.COV2.S vaccination and SARS-CoV-2 variants. Clones were read by immunoSEQ multiplex PCR, and TCRdb kept only the in-frame ones, dropping some. The sample yields roughly 100,000 clones, over 70% seen once. The source material was peripheral blood, sampled after recovery from COVID-19. These receptors were collected from a human donor who had recovered from COVID-19. CDR3s include the opening cysteine and the closing phenylalanine or tryptophan. The D gene is left open where the match is weak. Clone size is stated in some rows and not others, as once, few, many or a class when expanded.

j_gene | v_gene | d_gene | abundance | CDR3nt | CDR3aa
TRBJ1-5 | TRBV6-1 | NA | NA | TGTGCCAGCAGTGTAACGTTAGGACTCGATCGCAATCAGCCCCAGCATTTT | CASSVTLGLDRNQPQHF
TRBJ1-4 | TRBV7-2 | NA | NA | TGTGCCAGCAGCTTGGGGGGCGGGGAAAAACTGTTTTTT | CASSLGGGEKLFF
TRBJ2-7 | TRBV2 | NA | NA | TGTGCCAGCAAGGGCAGGGGCCACTCCTACGAGCAGTACTTC | CASKGRGHSYEQYF
TRBJ1-2 | TRBV29-1 | NA | many | TGCAGCGTTGAAGAGGTTCCAGGGAGTCATGGCTACACCTTC | CSVEEVPGSHGYTF
TRBJ2-3 | TRBV27 | NA | NA | TGTGCCAGCAGTTTATTGAGTAAGGGGGGGCGCACAGATACGCAGTATTTT | CASSLLSKGGRTDTQYF
TRBJ2-2 | TRBV2 | TRBD2 | NA | TGTGCCCTCCGTGGCGGGGGGGGCTTCGGGGAGCTGTTTTTT | CALRGGGGFGELFF
TRBJ2-3 | TRBV27 | NA | NA | TGTGCCAGCAAGCGGAGGTCCCCTATCACAGATACGCAGTATTTT | CASKRRSPITDTQYF
TRBJ2-4 | TRBV6-1 | NA | NA | TGTGCCAGCAGTTATGGCCTAGCCAAAAACATTCAGTACTTC | CASSYGLAKNIQYF
TRBJ2-5 | TRBV9 | NA | NA | TGTGCCAGCAGCGTAGACGGAGGGTCAGAGACCCAGTACTTC | CASSVDGGSETQYF
TRBJ1-4 | TRBV5-6 | NA | few | TGTGCCAGCAGCGCTATATTGAACCGCGGCAAACTGTTTTTT | CASSAILNRGKLFF
TRBJ1-5 | TRBV30 | NA | NA | TGTGCCTGGAGTGTCAACGCGGCACAGCCCCAGCATTTT | CAWSVNAAQPQHF
TRBJ1-4 | TRBV12-3/TRBV12-4 | NA | once | TGTGCCAGCAGTCCGAGTGAAAAACTGTTTTTT | CASSPSEKLFF
TRBJ2-1 | TRBV5-4 | TRBD2 | NA | TGTGCCAGCAGCTTGGGCGGGACTAGCGGACGCTACAATGAGCAGTTCTTC | CASSLGGTSGRYNEQFF
TRBJ2-5 | TRBV7-6 | TRBD2 | NA | TGTGCCAGCAGCTGGATCTTAGCGGGGGAGCAAGAGACCCAGTACTTC | CASSWILAGEQETQYF
TRBJ2-7 | TRBV2 | NA | few | TGTGCCAGCGCCTCCCAGGGATACGAGCAGTACTTC | CASASQGYEQYF
TRBJ2-7 | TRBV6-6 | NA | NA | TGTGCCAGCAGTTACTCGCGGCTCGAGCAGTACTTC | CASSYSRLEQYF
TRBJ2-7 | TRBV27 | TRBD1 | NA | TGTGCCAGCAGTAGATCGGGACAGGGGCCCTACGAGCAGTACTTC | CASSRSGQGPYEQYF
TRBJ1-2 | TRBV5-6 | TRBD1 | NA | TGTGCCAGCAGTGTGACAGGGATCGATGGCTACACCTTC | CASSVTGIDGYTF
TRBJ1-2 | TRBV2 | NA | once | TGTGCCAGCCTCTTTTCGGGTCAAAACTATGGCTACACCTTC | CASLFSGQNYGYTF
TRBJ1-5 | TRBV11-2 | NA | NA | TGTGCCAGCAGCTTAGGGATCGGTCAGCCCCAGCATTTT | CASSLGIGQPQHF
TRBJ1-5 | TRBV3-1/TRBV3-2 | TRBD1 | few | TGTGCCAGCAGCAAATGGGACAGTAATCAGCCCCAGCATTTT | CASSKWDSNQPQHF
TRBJ2-7 | TRBV28 | NA | NA | TGTGCCAGCAGTCTTCGGGCCCCACTCATTCCTTCCTACGAGCAGTACTTC | CASSLRAPLIPSYEQYF
TRBJ1-1 | TRBV11-2 | NA | NA | TGTGCCAGCAGCTTAGTAGGCAGGGCGAACACTGAAGCTTTCTTT | CASSLVGRANTEAFF
TRBJ2-7 | TRBV5-1 | NA | NA | TGCGCCAGCAGCCTAAACAACTACGAGCAGTACTTC | CASSLNNYEQYF
TRBJ2-2 | TRBV30 | NA | NA | TGTGCCTGGACTCCAGGCCCGGACGTCGGGGAGCTGTTTTTT | CAWTPGPDVGELFF
TRBJ1-5 | TRBV28 | NA | few | TGTGCCAGCAGTTTATTGGGGGGCAATCAGCCCCAGCATTTT | CASSLLGGNQPQHF
TRBJ1-2 | TRBV5-3 | NA | NA | TGTGCCAGAAGCCACCCTCCCCAGAAGTTCTATGGCTACACCTTC | CARSHPPQKFYGYTF
TRBJ1-2 | TRBV5-6 | NA | NA | TGTGCCAGCAGCATGGACCGTATCTATGGCTACACCTTC | CASSMDRIYGYTF
TRBJ2-1 | TRBV19 | NA | few | TGTGCCAGTACCCACAGGGAAGACAATGAGCAGTTCTTC | CASTHREDNEQFF
TRBJ1-5 | TRBV19 | NA | once | TGTGCCAGTAGTGGGGACACGAGGGGACATCAGCCCCAGCATTTT | CASSGDTRGHQPQHF
TRBJ1-2 | TRBV7-2 | NA | few | TGTGCCAGCAGCTTTGGCCTAGGCCCCCTAGGTGGCTACACCTTC | CASSFGLGPLGGYTF
TRBJ1-2 | TRBV7-9 | TRBD1 | NA | TGTGCCAGCAGCCTGGGACAGGCTAACTATGGCTACACCTTC | CASSLGQANYGYTF
TRBJ2-1 | TRBV30 | NA | NA | TGTGCCTGGAGGAAACGGACAGTAAATGAGCAGTTCTTC | CAWRKRTVNEQFF
TRBJ2-3 | TRBV6-5 | NA | NA | TGTGCCAGCACGGGGGCAGGGGGGACAGATACGCAGTATTTT | CASTGAGGTDTQYF
TRBJ2-2 | TRBV5-4 | NA | NA | TGTGCCAGCAGCTTGGTGGGACATAGTTTCGGGGAGCTGTTTTTT | CASSLVGHSFGELFF
TRBJ1-4 | TRBV4-3 | NA | NA | TGCGCCAGCAGCCAAGATCTAGCCCGAGAAAAACTGTTTTTT | CASSQDLAREKLFF
TRBJ2-3 | TRBV29-1 | TRBD2 | NA | TGCAGCGTTGAGGCTAGCGGGGGGTCAGATACGCAGTATTTT | CSVEASGGSDTQYF